A selection of T cell receptor beta chains follows, all from one sample in a study of blood T cell repertoires in COVID-19. The method was immunoSEQ multiplex PCR; TCRdb's version includes in-frame clones alone and lacks a portion of them. The table records some 250,000 clones, roughly 85% of them present only once. Sequencing was performed on PBMCs or T cells enriched from blood (not recorded which). All receptors come from a woman aged 50 to 60 who had recovered from COVID-19. Each CDR3 is given without its conserved first and last residue. A D gene is named only where the DNA matches it firmly.

J gene: TRBJ1-1
D gene: TRBD1
V gene: TRBV19
CDR3 protein: ASSSEGQGRTEAF

J gene: TRBJ1-6
D gene: TRBD1
V gene: TRBV7-9
CDR3 protein: ASSFQGARDSPLH

J gene: TRBJ2-3
D gene: -
V gene: TRBV6-5
CDR3 protein: ASSYDFSSRTDTQY

J gene: TRBJ2-7
D gene: TRBD1
V gene: TRBV11-2
CDR3 protein: ASSSDRGGLEQY

J gene: TRBJ2-1
D gene: -
V gene: TRBV10-3
CDR3 protein: AISVLGRRGNEQF

J gene: TRBJ2-7
D gene: -
V gene: TRBV7-9
CDR3 protein: ASILGQRPYEQY

J gene: TRBJ1-5
D gene: -
V gene: TRBV28
CDR3 protein: ASSAEQPQH

J gene: TRBJ1-2
D gene: TRBD1
V gene: TRBV28
CDR3 protein: ASRLPGTAYGYT

J gene: TRBJ2-7
D gene: -
V gene: TRBV6-5
CDR3 protein: ASSRTGKNEQY

J gene: TRBJ1-1
D gene: -
V gene: TRBV5-5
CDR3 protein: ASSLGHLQAF

J gene: TRBJ1-4
D gene: TRBD1
V gene: TRBV5-5
CDR3 protein: ASSPRGPNEKLF

J gene: TRBJ2-7
D gene: TRBD2
V gene: TRBV2
CDR3 protein: ASRYRGPTRLAAYEQY

J gene: TRBJ2-2
D gene: TRBD2
V gene: TRBV27
CDR3 protein: ASSSRLAGGNTGELF

J gene: TRBJ1-1
D gene: -
V gene: TRBV5-1
CDR3 protein: ASSLLFIGGWVEAF

J gene: TRBJ1-4
D gene: TRBD1
V gene: TRBV2
CDR3 protein: ASSVSGGEEKLF

J gene: TRBJ2-7
D gene: TRBD1
V gene: TRBV18
CDR3 protein: ASSITGDEQY

J gene: TRBJ1-1
D gene: -
V gene: TRBV28
CDR3 protein: ASNPGGGVTEAF

J gene: TRBJ1-1
D gene: -
V gene: TRBV7-9
CDR3 protein: ASGNGRENTEAF

J gene: TRBJ2-7
D gene: TRBD2
V gene: TRBV25-1
CDR3 protein: ASGLADTYEQY

J gene: TRBJ1-5
D gene: -
V gene: TRBV12-5
CDR3 protein: ARAAEQPPDSNQPQH

J gene: TRBJ2-1
D gene: TRBD1
V gene: TRBV6-4
CDR3 protein: ASSDISGTGAYNEQF

J gene: TRBJ2-7
D gene: -
V gene: TRBV28
CDR3 protein: ASSFTYEQY

J gene: TRBJ2-3
D gene: TRBD2
V gene: TRBV5-1
CDR3 protein: ASSPWREAVDTQY

J gene: TRBJ1-5
D gene: -
V gene: TRBV4-2
CDR3 protein: ASSHLDRDSNQPQH

J gene: TRBJ1-1
D gene: -
V gene: TRBV30
CDR3 protein: AWSRVTEAF

J gene: TRBJ1-2
D gene: TRBD1
V gene: TRBV28
CDR3 protein: ASSWSGTGGMSGYT

J gene: TRBJ2-1
D gene: -
V gene: TRBV6-5
CDR3 protein: ASSSQLLDINNEQF

J gene: TRBJ1-1
D gene: -
V gene: TRBV28
CDR3 protein: ASSLLGGTEAF

J gene: TRBJ1-1
D gene: TRBD1
V gene: TRBV4-2
CDR3 protein: ASSPVDREGTEAF

J gene: TRBJ1-4
D gene: -
V gene: TRBV27
CDR3 protein: ASSFLSTNEKLF